These T cell receptor beta chains were read from a single sample in a study of cytomegalovirus exposure and HLA in healthy donors. Sequencing used immunoSEQ multiplex PCR; TCRdb keeps in-frame clones, though not all of them. The sample includes 120,000 to 150,000 clones. Sequencing was carried out using PBMCs. These receptors originate from a woman younger than 30 in good health and CMV-seronegative. Each CDR3 is given with its conserved first and last residue. The order of the fields is J gene, V gene, D gene, CDR3 DNA, CDR3 protein. A D gene is named only where the DNA matches it firmly.

>TRBJ2-3|TRBV7-3|TRBD2
TGTGCCAGCAGCTTAACCCCGCTAGCGGGAGGGCCTGCAGATACGCAGTATTTT
CASSLTPLAGGPADTQYF
>TRBJ2-1|TRBV19|-
TGTGCCAGTAGACGGGGAGGCAGGCCTTACAATGAGCAGTTCTTC
CASRRGGRPYNEQFF
>TRBJ2-7|TRBV4-2|-
TGTGCCAGCAGCCCCGGACTGGAGAGATCCTACGAGCAGTACTTC
CASSPGLERSYEQYF
>TRBJ1-2|TRBV6-1|-
TGTGCCAGCAAGGGGTTGGGCCCCGGCTATGGCTACACCTTC
CASKGLGPGYGYTF
>TRBJ2-1|TRBV7-6|TRBD1
TGTGCCAGCAGCTTACGGGCGTCACAGGGGGCGATGGACAATGAGCAGTTCTTC
CASSLRASQGAMDNEQFF
>TRBJ1-3|TRBV7-2|-
TGTGCCAGCAGCTTAGATGGCGGGGGGTCGAGCTCTGGAAACACCATATATTTT
CASSLDGGGSSSGNTIYF
>TRBJ1-1|TRBV20-1|-
TGCAGTGTCAGGGAGGGCACTGAAGCTTTCTTT
CSVREGTEAFF
>TRBJ2-1|TRBV4-1|TRBD2
TGCGCCAGCAGCCAAGTTTATACTAGCGGGAACCCGGGCTCCTACAATGAGCAGTTCTTC
CASSQVYTSGNPGSYNEQFF
>TRBJ2-5|TRBV7-6|-
TGTGCCAGCAGCTTAGGCAGGGGTGAGACCCAGTACTTC
CASSLGRGETQYF
>TRBJ2-5|TRBV6-1|-
TGTGCCAGCAGTGAGAGGCCAGCGTACCAAGAGACCCAGTACTTC
CASSERPAYQETQYF
>TRBJ1-2|TRBV19|-
TGTGCCAGTAGCACAGGTCGCCAACACTCTTCCGCTTATGGCTACACCTTC
CASSTGRQHSSAYGYTF
>TRBJ2-3|TRBV2|TRBD1
TGTGCCAGCAGGACGACAGGGAACACAGATACGCAGTATTTT
CASRTTGNTDTQYF
>TRBJ2-5|TRBV4-1|TRBD2
TGCGCCAGCAGCCTACTAGCGGAGGGGGTCCAAGAGACCCAGTACTTC
CASSLLAEGVQETQYF
>TRBJ1-4|TRBV5-4|TRBD1
TGTGCCAGCAGCCTCCGACAGGGGGGGAAAGAAAAACTGTTTTTT
CASSLRQGGKEKLFF
>TRBJ1-2|TRBV28|TRBD1
TGTGCCAGCAGACCTCCCCCCAGGGGGGATGGCTACACCTTC
CASRPPPRGDGYTF
>TRBJ2-5|TRBV5-4|-
TGTGCCAGCAGCTTGGCGACAGGCCAGGGGACCCAGTACTTC
CASSLATGQGTQYF
>TRBJ1-1|TRBV7-6|-
TGTGCCAGCAGCTTAGCGGCGGGGCTGGGGACTGAAGCTTTCTTT
CASSLAAGLGTEAFF
>TRBJ1-5|TRBV6-5|-
TGTGCCAGCAGCATCACACGAAATAGCAATCAGCCCCAGCATTTT
CASSITRNSNQPQHF
>TRBJ1-1|TRBV27|-
TGTGCCAGCAGTTTTAAAACTCGAAGCACTGAAGCTTTCTTT
CASSFKTRSTEAFF
>TRBJ2-7|TRBV27|TRBD2
TGTGCCAGCAGTCCGCTCGCCGGGAGGGCCGGCTACGAGCAGTACTTC
CASSPLAGRAGYEQYF
>TRBJ1-2|TRBV13|-
TGTGCCAGCAGCCCTGCCGGCGGGGCTAACTATGGCTACACCTTC
CASSPAGGANYGYTF
>TRBJ2-1|TRBV4-2|-
TGTGCCAGCAGCCCCGGAAATGGGCGGGATGAGCAGTTCTTC
CASSPGNGRDEQFF
>TRBJ1-1|TRBV19|TRBD1
TGTGCCAGTAGTGTAAACCGGGACAGGGCCAACACTGAAGCTTTCTTT
CASSVNRDRANTEAFF
>TRBJ1-1|TRBV11-2|-
TGTGCCAGCAGCTCAGGGGTTGGAGAAGCTTTCTTT
CASSSGVGEAFF